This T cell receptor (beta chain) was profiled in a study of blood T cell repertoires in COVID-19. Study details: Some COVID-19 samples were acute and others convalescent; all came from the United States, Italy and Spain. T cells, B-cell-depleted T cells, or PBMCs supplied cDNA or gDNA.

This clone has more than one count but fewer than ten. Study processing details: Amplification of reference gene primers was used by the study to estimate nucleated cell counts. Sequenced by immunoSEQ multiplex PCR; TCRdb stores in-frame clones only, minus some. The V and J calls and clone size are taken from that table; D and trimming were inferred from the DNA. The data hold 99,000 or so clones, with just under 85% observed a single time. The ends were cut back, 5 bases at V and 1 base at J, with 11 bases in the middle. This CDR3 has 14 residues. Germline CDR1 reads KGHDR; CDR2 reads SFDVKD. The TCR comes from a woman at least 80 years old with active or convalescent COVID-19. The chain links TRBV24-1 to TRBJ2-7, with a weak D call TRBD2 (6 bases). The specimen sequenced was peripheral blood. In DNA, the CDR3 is TGTGCCACCAGTGCCGGGACTGTATCCTACGAGCAGTACTTC. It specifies CATSAGTVSYEQYF.